The sequence of this T cell receptor (beta chain) was determined in a study of blood T cell dynamics during melanoma immunotherapy (dated by TCRdb to 2019 to 2021). Some background on the complete study: Patients with metastatic melanoma were treated with first-line pembrolizumab or nivolumab plus ipilimumab as standard of care in the United Kingdom. Peripheral T cell receptor repertoires of metastatic melanoma patients were profiled before and after one cycle of checkpoint inhibitor therapy to find early correlates of response. The training cohort consisted of consecutive patients, while an additional independent group of patients from the same centre was pooled to form an external validation set.

The CDR3 holds 16 amino acids from the cysteine to the phenylalanine. CDR3 DNA only is kept here, 48 bases in frame from base 1. Trimming costs V 3 bases and J 3 bases, and their ends lie 17 bases apart. As encoded in the germline V gene, CDR1 is KGHSH while CDR2 is LQKENI. A remark on this clone: Its antigen is not yet known. Qualities for individual bases were not recorded, and no much larger clone is one base off.

Explained via the paper, the time point label denotes: week 3, after first cycle of checkpoint inhibitor. Blood samples were taken before treatment (T0) and at week 3 (W3), following the first cycle of checkpoint blockade. Except for a couple of patients with rapid clinical progression, response was assessed 12 weeks after the first infusion by RECIST 1.1; disease control meant complete response, partial response or stable disease. Patients with prior systemic cancer treatment, concomitant immunosuppressant therapy or synchronous other active malignancies were excluded. To track both circulating cells and T cell turnover, TCR beta was sequenced from bulk PBMC as well as from plasma cell-free DNA. PBMC were isolated from blood with Lymphoprep and SepMate tubes, followed by red cell lysis. DNA from PBMC and sorted T cell subsets was extracted with QIAamp DNA Blood Mini kits. Every bulk PBMC sample had a fixed 350 ng of DNA loaded. Following the manufacturer instructions, the immunoSEQ TCRb Assay kit was used to amplify TCR beta CDR3 sequences from genomic DNA. The KAPA Library Quantification Kit for Illumina platforms was used to quantify the pooled libraries by qPCR. Pooled libraries were clustered at roughly 0.55-1.2 pM and sequenced on an Illumina NextSeq 500. As for the original processing: TCR data were analyzed using immunoSEQ ANALYZER and the R LymphoSeq package. A rearrangement efficiency score was calculated as productive divided by the sum of productive and non-productive CDR3 sequences. Clonality was measured with the Gini coefficient and diversity with the Renyi index at alpha=1, and both measures were compared pairwise between timepoints within each patient. In LymphoSeq, clonal relatedness was computed using an edit distance of 3, and repertoire similarity was computed using the Bhattacharyya coefficient. To classify response, a linear discriminant analysis based on week-3 changes in clonality and diversity was built with the R MASS and caret packages. In its TCRdb copy, this immuneACCESS table keeps in-frame sequences only and misses some clones. Where compared with another copy, unresolved V genes explain less than half of these, and the others have no known cause. V, J and clone size are those of that table, while D and trimming were read from the DNA. The sample table shows about 19,000 clones, and 70% to 90% are seen once. The ten largest clones capture about 8% of the sample.

Beyond this particular receptor, the publication reports: The relatively small sample size was acknowledged as something that could potentially limit how far the results can be generalized. The study could not determine whether the T cell clones driving repertoire changes were melanoma-specific or reflected general immune activation. Patients who later achieved disease control showed a bifurcated PBMC repertoire reorganization at W3, with increased clonality or increased diversity, unlike progressors.

The sequencing used blood, collected from a patient treated with checkpoint blockade. The clonotype comes from a human donor with melanoma. The rearranged chain carries TRBV18 and TRBJ2-5, and perhaps TRBD1 as D gene, on 5 matching bases. The DNA sequence is given as TGTGCCAGCTCACCGTCGATTTCGGCGGACAAAGAGACCCAGTACTTC. It codes for CASSPSISADKETQYF.